The next 13 T cell receptor beta chains were all read from a single sample in a study of blood T cell repertoires in COVID-19. Only in-frame clones appear in the TCRdb table, and some are missing; sequencing was by immunoSEQ multiplex PCR. The repertoire includes about 480,000 clones, roughly 87% of them detected once, and approximately 2% sits in the top ten. Input material: PBMCs or T cells enriched from blood (not recorded which). These receptors all stem from a woman between 18 and 30 years old with acute COVID-19.

V gene TRBV19 combines with J gene TRBJ1-5; the match to TRBD1 covers 7 bases. CDR1 is LNHDA, CDR2 SQIVND, per germline (reference sequence). J gave up 1 base and V 4 bases, and 4 bases lay outside the gene matches. CDR3 length equals 15 residues. The CDR3 sequence is CASSTRGLSNQPQHF. CDR3 coding DNA: TGTGCCAGTAGTACGAGGGGGCTAAGCAATCAGCCCCAGCATTTT.

The rearrangement links TRBV3-1 (or the pseudogene TRBV3-2) to TRBJ2-3; TRBD2 agrees at 11 bases. Trimming removed 10 bases from V and 4 bases from J; junction bases left unmatched: 13. Germline CDR1 LGHDT, CDR2 YNNKEL (reference sequence). There are 16 residues in the CDR3. In DNA form, the CDR3 reads TGTGCCATCTCTATAGCGGGAGGGCCTGGCTCAGATACGCAGTATTTT. This gives the protein CAISIAGGPGSDTQYF.

The chain is built from TRBV7-2 and TRBJ1-5, with TRBD1 as a possible D gene (6 bases). CDR3 length: 15 residues. Germline V gene lookup returns CDR1 SGHTA and CDR2 FQGNSA. The V end was cut by 2 bases, the J end by 5 bases, with 13 bases between. DNA for the CDR3: TGTGCCAGCAGCTTATACGTCAGGGGAGATCAGCCCCAGCATTTT. Translation gives CASSLYVRGDQPQHF. Full variable domain (missing parts from reference TRBV7-2 and TRBJ1-5): GAGVSQSPSNKVTEKGKDVELRCDPISGHTALYWYRQSLGQGLEFLIYFQGNSAPDKSGLPSDRFSAERTGGSVSTLTIQRTQQEDSAVYLCASSLYVRGDQPQHFGDGTRLSIL.

CDR3 in amino acids: CASSLEPRLDEQYF. CDR3 sequence (DNA): TGTGCCAGCTCCCTCGAGCCCCGACTGGACGAGCAGTACTTC. This sequence joins TRBV18 and TRBJ2-7; D unresolved. There are 14 residues in the CDR3. Trimming removed 6 bases from V and 5 bases from J, with 17 bases in between. Germline V gene data show CDR1 as KGHSH and CDR2 as LQKENI.

The chain employs TRBV19 and TRBJ2-1; TRBD2 matches at 12 bases. Germline CDR1 is LNHDA and CDR2 is SQIVND (reference sequence). CDR3 size: 20 residues. V trimming: 2 bases; J trimming: 8 bases; junction bases outside the gene matches: 19. CDR3: CASSITRTVPGTSGFHEQFF. The CDR3 DNA is TGTGCCAGTAGTATAACTCGGACAGTCCCCGGGACTAGCGGGTTCCATGAGCAGTTCTTC. The whole variable domain, remainder taken from reference TRBV19 and TRBJ2-1, is DGGITQSPKYLFRKEGQNVTLSCEQNLNHDAMYWYRQDPGQGLRLIYYSQIVNDFQKGDIAEGYSVSREKKESFPLTVTSAQKNPTAFYLCASSITRTVPGTSGFHEQFFGPGTRLTVL.

The V and J genes are TRBV7-9 and TRBJ2-1; weak D call: TRBD2 (5 bases). This CDR3 region has 13 residues. Germline CDR1 reads SEHNR; CDR2 reads FQNEAQ (reference sequence). Trimming removed 1 base at V and 13 bases at J, with 14 bases between. CDR3 in amino acids: CASSLESASPQFF. CDR3 coding DNA: TGTGCCAGCAGCTTAGAGAGCGCTAGCCCCCAGTTCTTC.

For the CDR3, the DNA is TGTGCCTGGAGTGTACCGAGGGTAGGGACCGGGGAGCTGTTTTTT. Amino acid sequence: CAWSVPRVGTGELFF. The V call is TRBV30, the J call TRBJ2-2, with D possibly being TRBD2 (5 bases). This CDR3 region has 15 residues. CDR1 and CDR2 from the germline V gene are GTSNPN and SVGIG (reference sequence). V dropped 0 bases and J dropped 5 bases, with 13 bases sitting between them. The full variable domain, with the rest looked up from reference TRBV30 and TRBJ2-2, is SQTIHQWPATLVQPVGSPLSLECTVEGTSNPNLYWYRQAAGRGLQLLFYSVGIGQISSEVPQNLSASRPQDRQFILSSKKLLLSDSGFYLCAWSVPRVGTGELFFGEGSRLTVL.

The V call is TRBV5-1, the J call TRBJ2-1, with D perhaps TRBD1 (7 bases). CDR3 length: 15 residues. The germline V gene has CDR1 SGHRS and CDR2 YFSETQ. V gave up 4 bases and J gave up 6 bases, with 17 bases separating them. CDR3 DNA: TGCGCCAGCAGCGAAAGGGGGCCACTAGCCAATGAGCAGTTCTTC. It codes for CASSERGPLANEQFF.

The rearrangement uses TRBV28 and TRBJ2-7; D is possibly TRBD2 (6 bases). The CDR3 covers 14 residues. Trimming pared 5 bases from V and 1 base from J, leaving 12 bases between. Germline CDR1 MDHEN, CDR2 SYDVKM. The CDR3 DNA follows: TGTGCCAGCAGTCTAGTAGCGGAGTCCTACGAGCAGTACTTC. It yields the protein CASSLVAESYEQYF.

This rearrangement joins TRBV6-5 to TRBJ1-2; 7 bases are a match to TRBD1. CDR1 is MNHEY and CDR2 is SVGAGI in the germline V gene. CDR3 length: 12 amino acids. With V trimmed by 11 bases and J by 5 bases, 8 bases remained unmatched. The CDR3 region has the DNA TGTGCCGGGCGACAGGGCACTTATGGCTACACCTTC. Its translation: CAGRQGTYGYTF.

A single count supports this clone. V and J are TRBV6-2 or TRBV6-3 and TRBJ2-2; 7 nucleotides line up with TRBD1. Germline values: CDR1 MNHEY, CDR2 SVGEGT. CDR3 length: 16 amino acids. The V and J ends lost 2 bases and 8 bases, in that order; junction bases with no gene match: 11. The CDR3 here is CASSYPTGTVSGELFF. The CDR3 DNA follows: TGTGCCAGCAGTTACCCGACCGGGACAGTATCTGGGGAGCTGTTTTTT.

This rearrangement joins TRBV29-1 to TRBJ1-2; no clear D. This CDR3 comprises 13 residues. Germline CDR1 reads SQVTM; CDR2 reads ANQGSEA. With 4 bases removed from V and 3 bases from J, the gap between germline ends came to 12 bases. The CDR3 protein is CSVGGGIDYGYTF. The CDR3 DNA reads TGCAGCGTTGGAGGAGGGATCGACTATGGCTACACCTTC.

The J gene is TRBJ1-4, the V gene TRBV13; D unresolved. Trimming shortened V by 1 base and J by 0 bases, and 3 bases separated the two germline ends. Germline V CDR1 and CDR2: PRHDT, FYEKMQ (reference sequence). The CDR3 sequence is 14 residues long. CDR3 protein: CASSLAATNEKLFF. The CDR3 DNA reads TGTGCCAGCAGCTTAGCTGCAACTAATGAAAAACTGTTTTTT.